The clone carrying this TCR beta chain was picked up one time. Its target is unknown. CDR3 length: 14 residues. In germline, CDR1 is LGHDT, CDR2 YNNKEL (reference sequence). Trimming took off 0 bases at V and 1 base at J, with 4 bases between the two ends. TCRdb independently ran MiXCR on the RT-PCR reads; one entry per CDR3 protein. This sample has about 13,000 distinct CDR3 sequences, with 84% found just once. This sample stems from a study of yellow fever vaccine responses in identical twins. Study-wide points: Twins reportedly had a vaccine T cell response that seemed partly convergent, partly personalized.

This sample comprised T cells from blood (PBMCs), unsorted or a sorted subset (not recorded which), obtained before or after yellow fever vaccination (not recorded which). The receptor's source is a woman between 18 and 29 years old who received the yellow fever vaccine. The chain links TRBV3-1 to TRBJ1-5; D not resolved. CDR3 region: CASSQDRSNQPQHF. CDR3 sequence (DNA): TGTGCCAGCAGCCAAGACAGGAGCAATCAGCCCCAGCATTTT. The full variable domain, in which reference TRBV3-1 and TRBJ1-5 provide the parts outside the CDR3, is DTAVSQTPKYLVTQMGNDKSIKCEQNLGHDTMYWYKQDSKKFLKIMFSYNNKELIINETVPNRFSPKSPDKAHLNLHINSLELGDSAVYFCASSQDRSNQPQHFGDGTRLSIL.